This T cell receptor (beta chain) was obtained from a study of blood T cell repertoires in COVID-19. Study-wide background: Sources were T cells, B-cell-depleted T cells, or PBMCs; the material itself was cDNA or gDNA.

A Seattle source enrolled patients during active infection and followed them longitudinally. Profiled with immunoSEQ multiplex PCR; TCRdb holds only in-frame clones, not every one. This sample has 300,000 to 400,000 clones; around 87% occur once, and the top ten carry about 6.9%. V shed 0 bases and J shed 4 bases, with 6 bases lying between them. The CDR3 sequence is 13 residues long. The germline V gene encodes CDR1 MNHEY and CDR2 SVGAGI. This receptor was taken from a woman aged 45 to 65 with COVID-19, enrolled during active disease. The chain uses TRBV6-5 and TRBJ1-2, with a weak D call TRBD1 (5 bases). Sequencing was done on a sample of peripheral blood. The CDR3 bases are TGTGCCAGCAGTTACTCCAGGGCCTATGGCTACACCTTC. It codes for CASSYSRAYGYTF.